This entry is about one TCR beta chain. These data belong to a study of cytomegalovirus exposure and HLA in healthy donors. PCR used 60 Vbeta primers and 13 Jbeta primers. The repertoire was sequenced with immunoSEQ multiplex PCR; TCRdb's copy has only in-frame clones and lacks some. Its listing shows about 39,000 clones. CDR3 length equals 17 residues. CDR1 LNHDA and CDR2 SQIVND come from the germline V gene (reference sequence). V was shortened by 5 bases and J by 1 base, with 19 bases between the two germline ends. The chain couples TRBV19 to TRBJ2-3; D is undetermined. This TCR was recovered from a woman younger than 45 in good health and CMV-seropositive. The specimen was PBMCs. The CDR3 sequence: CASSLHKLASGTDTQYF. The CDR3 bases are TGTGCCAGTAGTCTCCACAAGTTGGCGAGCGGCACAGATACGCAGTATTTT.